Here is one T cell receptor (beta chain) with its context. Antigen: not known. TCRdb re-analysed the reads in MiXCR, keeping a single row per CDR3 protein. The sample has some 940,000 distinct CDR3 sequences; around 30% are singletons. The sample is drawn from a study of T cell repertoires in cytomegalovirus infection. Background on the study: CMV infection and matching HLA type were both indicated by public TCR beta signatures.

Sequencing was performed on cultured CD8+ T cells from PBMCs, taken from culture after CMV antigen stimulation. The source of this sequence is a human donor in good health (CMV status not recorded). Some clones in this sample may be carry-over from other donors' samples.

The CDR3 protein is CASSFRDKGNQPQHF. CDR3 nucleotides: TGTGCCAGCAGCTTCCGGGACAAGGGGAATCAGCCCCAGCATTTT. The J gene is TRBJ1-5, the V gene TRBV7-2; D is perhaps TRBD1 (6 bases). The CDR3 sequence is 15 residues long. The germline V gene encodes CDR1 SGHTA and CDR2 FQGNSA. With 3 bases removed from V and 4 bases from J, the gap between germline ends came to 13 bases.